The source of this TCR beta chain is a study of blood T cell repertoires in COVID-19. As for the study in general: Sample material is recorded as cDNA or gDNA derived from T cells, B-cell-depleted T cells, or PBMCs.

The CDR3 covers 13 residues. V dropped 1 base and J dropped 6; count of bases not matched to a gene: 2. Germline V lookup: CDR1 MDHEN, CDR2 SYDVKM. Sequenced by immunoSEQ multiplex PCR; TCRdb stores in-frame clones only, minus some. Among roughly 100,000 clones listed, about four fifths were seen once. This sequence joins TRBV28 and TRBJ1-2; 7 nucleotides match TRBD1. The TCR originated in a man older than 75 with acute or convalescent COVID-19. Specimen: peripheral blood. Here the CDR3 DNA reads TGTGCCAGCAGTTTATCACAGGGGCATGGCTACACCTTC. This codes for CASSLSQGHGYTF.